The clone carrying this T cell receptor beta chain was recorded many times. Its matching antigen is unknown. The data are from a study of molecular identifiers for immune sequencing clone quantification. Overall study findings and caveats: Reports indicate spiked Jurkat TCR RNA from one cell could be found among about a million naive cells.

Each CDR3 protein gets one entry after TCRdb re-called the PCR reads with MiXCR. The data show about 640,000 distinct CDR3 sequences, 20% seen once. This CDR3 has 13 amino acids. CDR1 is SGHVS and CDR2 is FNYEAQ in the germline V gene. Trimming pared 3 bases from V and 3 bases from J, leaving 8 bases between. This receptor was identified in a human donor in good health. Some libraries in this study had Jurkat cell RNA spiked in. Sequences were obtained from naive CD8+ T cells from blood, with Jurkat cell RNA spiked in. The subset: FACS-sorted CD8+CD4-CCR7+CD45RA+ naive T cells. This sequence joins TRBV7-6 and TRBJ1-1; D gene ambiguous. The CDR3 region has the DNA TGTGCCAGCAGCTTCTCCATGGACACTGAAGCTTTCTTT. Protein product: CASSFSMDTEAFF.